The entry below gives a single T cell receptor beta chain sequence along with its context. With random hexamers, about 0.5 to 1 ug RNA was reverse transcribed. TCRdb recomputed calls from the immunoSEQ multiplex PCR reads with MiXCR, one row per CDR3 protein. This sample has about 130,000 distinct CDR3 sequences; about 90% occur once, and the top ten carry approximately 0.24%. The data stem from a study of CD8 T cells in Susac syndrome. This CDR3 comprises 15 residues. V was clipped by 5 bases and J by 3 bases, with 16 bases between them. Germline V lookup: CDR1 MNHEY, CDR2 SVGAGI. The multiple sclerosis controls consisted of treatment-naive patients with relapsing-remitting disease, either stable or active.

This clonotype was sampled from a human donor with multiple sclerosis. Sequenced: CD8+ T cells from PBMCs. The rearrangement uses TRBV6-5 and TRBJ1-1; no definite D call. The CDR3, as DNA: TGTGCCAGCAGTCCACTGACACCCTTCTACACTGAAGCTTTCTTT. It is translated as CASSPLTPFYTEAFF.